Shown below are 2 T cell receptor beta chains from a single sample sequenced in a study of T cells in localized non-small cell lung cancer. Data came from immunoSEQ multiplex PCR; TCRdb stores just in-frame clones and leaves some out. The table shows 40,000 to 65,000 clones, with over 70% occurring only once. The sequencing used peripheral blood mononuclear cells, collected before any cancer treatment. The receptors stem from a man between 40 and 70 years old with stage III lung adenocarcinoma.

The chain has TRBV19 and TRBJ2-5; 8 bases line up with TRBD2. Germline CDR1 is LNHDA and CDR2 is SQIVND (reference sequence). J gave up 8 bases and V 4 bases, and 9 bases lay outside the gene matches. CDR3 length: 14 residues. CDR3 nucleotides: TGTGCCAGTAGTAAAGACGGACTAGCCTCTACCCAGTACTTC. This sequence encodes CASSKDGLASTQYF.

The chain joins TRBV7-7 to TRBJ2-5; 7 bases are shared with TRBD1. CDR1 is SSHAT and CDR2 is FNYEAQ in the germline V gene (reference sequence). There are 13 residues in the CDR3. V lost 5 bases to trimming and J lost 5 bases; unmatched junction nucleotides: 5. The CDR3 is CASSLGQWETQYF. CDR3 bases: TGTGCCAGCAGCCTGGGACAGTGGGAGACCCAGTACTTC.